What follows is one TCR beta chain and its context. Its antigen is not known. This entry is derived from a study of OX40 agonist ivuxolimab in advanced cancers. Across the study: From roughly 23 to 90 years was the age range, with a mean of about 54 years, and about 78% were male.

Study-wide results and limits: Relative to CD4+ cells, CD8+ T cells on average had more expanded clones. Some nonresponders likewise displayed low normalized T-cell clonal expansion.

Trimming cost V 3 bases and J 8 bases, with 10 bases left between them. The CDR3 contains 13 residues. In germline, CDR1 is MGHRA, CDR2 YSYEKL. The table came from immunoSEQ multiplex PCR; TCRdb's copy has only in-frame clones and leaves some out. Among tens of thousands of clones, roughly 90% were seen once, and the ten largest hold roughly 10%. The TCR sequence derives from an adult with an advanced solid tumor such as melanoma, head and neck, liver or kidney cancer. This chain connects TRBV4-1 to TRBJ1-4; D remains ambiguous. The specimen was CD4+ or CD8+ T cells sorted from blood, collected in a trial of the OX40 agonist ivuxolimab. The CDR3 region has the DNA TGCGCCAGCAGCCAGACCGCGCTCGAAAAACTGTTTTTT. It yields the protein CASSQTALEKLFF.